Below are 30 T cell receptor beta chains sequenced from a single sample in a study of T cell repertoires in cytomegalovirus infection. TCRdb reprocessed the reads via MiXCR and lists one record per CDR3 protein. The table has 830,000 or so distinct CDR3 sequences, around a third seen once. No antigen has been assigned to these receptors. Sequenced material: cultured CD8+ T cells from PBMCs, taken from culture after CMV antigen stimulation. The receptors stem from a human donor in good health (CMV status not recorded). Some clones in this sample may be carry-over from other donors' samples.

In this sample, this clonotype turned up many times. The genes are TRBV7-9 and TRBJ1-2; D is unclear. There are 12 residues in the CDR3. Germline CDR1 and CDR2: SEHNR and FQNEAQ (reference sequence). V was shortened by 6 bases and J by 3 bases, with 8 bases between the two germline ends. The CDR3 region is CASSSGYYGYTF. The CDR3 nucleotides are TGTGCCAGCAGTTCCGGTTACTATGGCTACACCTTC.

This clonotype was counted between two and nine times. The gene calls are TRBV6-1 and TRBJ2-1; D might be TRBD2 (5 bases). Germline CDR1 and CDR2: MNHNS and SASEGT. The CDR3 has 13 amino acids. Trimming stripped 2 bases from V and 4 bases from J, with 6 bases between. DNA of the CDR3: TGTGCCAGCAGTGAATGGGAGTACAATGAGCAGTTCTTC. Encoded protein: CASSEWEYNEQFF.

In regard to this clonotype: The junction does not match germline at one end; this may be a read error. CDR3 protein: CASSPRGGGAKETQYF. The CDR3, as DNA: TGTGCTAGCAGCCCCCGAGGCGGGGGCGCGAAAGAGACCCAGTACTTC. The rearrangement uses TRBV7-6 and TRBJ2-5; maybe TRBD2 (7 bases). Germline V gene data show CDR1 as SGHVS and CDR2 as FNYEAQ. This CDR3 region has 16 residues. The whole variable domain, remainder taken from reference TRBV7-6 and TRBJ2-5, is GAGVSQSPRYKVTKRGQDVALRCDPISGHVSLYWYRQALGQGPEFLTYFNYEAQQDKSGLPNDRFSAERPEGSISTLTIQRTEQRDSAMYRCASSPRGGGAKETQYFGPGTRLLVL.

The table lists this clonotype with a few counts. The chain uses TRBV15 and TRBJ2-1, with 9 bases aligning to TRBD2. V shed 0 bases, J shed 0 bases, and the junction held 6 bases outside the gene matches. The CDR3 covers 18 residues. Germline loops: CDR1 LNHNV, CDR2 YYDKDF (reference sequence). CDR3 nucleotides: TGTGCCACCAGCAGAGATCGGGCGGGGGGGAGCTCCTACAATGAGCAGTTCTTC. Its protein product is CATSRDRAGGSSYNEQFF.

V usage is TRBV7-6 and J usage is TRBJ2-2, with 15 positions matching TRBD2. J was trimmed by 3 bases and V by 1 base; bases with no gene match: 12. Germline loops: CDR1 SGHVS, CDR2 FNYEAQ. This CDR3 comprises 21 residues. The CDR3: CASSLVRGLAGGSGDTGELFF. The DNA for the CDR3 is TGTGCCAGCAGCTTAGTTCGCGGACTAGCGGGGGGGTCAGGCGACACCGGGGAGCTGTTTTTT.

This clonotype appeared a few times. The CDR3 coding sequence is TGTGCCAGCAAATACGGGACTCTCCCCTACGAGCAGTACTTC. It yields the protein CASKYGTLPYEQYF. The V call is TRBV6-5, the J call TRBJ2-7; D is perhaps TRBD2 (6 bases). The CDR3 is made up of 14 amino acids. Looked up from germline, CDR1 is MNHEY and CDR2 is SVGAGI. Trimming pared 7 bases from V and 2 bases from J, leaving 15 bases between.

The chain joins TRBV6-2 or TRBV6-3 to TRBJ2-7; D tentatively fits TRBD1 or TRBD2 (5 bases each). The CDR3 is 13 residues long. V was trimmed by 10 bases and J by 3 bases, leaving 16 bases between them. The V gene's germline CDR1 is MNHEY and CDR2 SVGEGT. In DNA form, the CDR3 reads TGTGCCATCGACAGAGGGTCCGTCTACGAGCAGTACTTC. This gives the protein CAIDRGSVYEQYF.

This clonotype appeared a few times. V usage is TRBV18 and J usage is TRBJ2-1, with 10 positions matching TRBD2. The V segment lost 5 bases and the J segment 5 bases; nucleotides outside the gene matches: 12. The CDR3 loop spans 17 amino acids. In germline, CDR1 is KGHSH, CDR2 LQKENI. The CDR3 sequence: CASSSTEAGGPNNEQFF. The DNA for the CDR3 is TGTGCCAGCTCATCCACTGAAGCGGGGGGGCCAAACAATGAGCAGTTCTTC.

The chain carries TRBV2 and TRBJ2-7, with D hard to call. The CDR3 consists of 15 residues. The V end was cut by 1 base, the J end by 1 base, with 11 bases between. Germline V gene sequence: CDR1 SNHLY, CDR2 FYNNEI. The CDR3 DNA is TGTGCCAGCAGTGAAGGGCCTATGGGATCCTACGAGCAGTACTTC. Residues: CASSEGPMGSYEQYF.

The rearrangement links TRBV7-9 to TRBJ2-3; no reliable D call. Trimming shortened V by 5 bases and J by 8 bases, and 5 bases separated the two germline ends. The CDR3 runs to 10 residues. The germline CDR1 and CDR2 sequences are SEHNR and FQNEAQ (reference sequence). The CDR3 is CASSPPTQYF. The CDR3 DNA reads as TGTGCCAGCAGCCCCCCTACGCAGTATTTT.

The gene calls are TRBV6-4 and TRBJ2-1; D not certain. The germline CDR1 and CDR2 sequences are MRHNA and SNTAGT. This CDR3 region has 18 residues. V lost 0 bases and J lost 1, with 16 bases in between. CDR3 protein: CASSDSGKGIPSYNEQFF. The CDR3 DNA reads TGTGCCAGCAGTGACTCAGGAAAGGGTATCCCTTCCTACAATGAGCAGTTCTTC.

At least ten counts were recorded for this clonotype. This chain uses TRBV7-2 with TRBJ2-1; D uncertain. Per germline, CDR1 SGHTA and CDR2 FQGNSA. Trimming took off 1 base at V and 4 bases at J, with 14 bases between the two ends. CDR3 size: 16 residues. CDR3 sequence (DNA): TGTGCCAGCAGCTTAGGGGTAGGGCTCCCATACAATGAGCAGTTCTTC. This encodes CASSLGVGLPYNEQFF.

This clonotype was seen a few times. The gene calls are TRBV27 and TRBJ1-5; 8 bases align to TRBD1. CDR1 MNHEY and CDR2 SMNVEV come from the germline V gene (reference sequence). J lost 7 bases, V lost 4 bases, and 9 bases had no gene match. The length of the CDR3 is 15 residues. The chain's CDR3 is CASSSRGQGWQPQHF. CDR3 DNA: TGTGCCAGCAGTTCCCGCGGACAGGGCTGGCAGCCCCAGCATTTT.

Regarding this clonotype: A much bigger clone sits one base away, suggesting this may be a read error. The V call is TRBV7-8, the J call TRBJ2-1, with D tentatively TRBD1 or TRBD2 (5 bases each). Trimming stripped 2 bases from V and 8 bases from J, with 22 bases between. The V gene's germline CDR1 is SGHVS and CDR2 FQNEAQ. The CDR3 sequence is 17 residues long. CDR3 DNA: TGTGCCAGCAGCTTATATGGCTGGGACGGACGGGACGATGAGCAGTTCTTC. Translation: CASSLYGWDGRDDEQFF.

This clonotype appeared a few times. V gene TRBV5-1 combines with J gene TRBJ1-1, with D tentatively TRBD1 (6 bases). The germline gives CDR1 SGHRS, CDR2 YFSETQ. The V end lost 3 bases, the J end lost 3 bases, and 15 bases lay between the germline ends. This CDR3 comprises 15 residues. CDR3 loop: CASSWRGGQDTEAFF. The DNA for the CDR3 is TGCGCCAGCAGCTGGAGGGGGGGGCAAGACACTGAAGCTTTCTTT.

The gene calls are TRBV7-9 and TRBJ2-7; 9 nucleotides match TRBD2. CDR3 size: 15 residues. V trimming: 2 bases; J trimming: 2 bases; junction bases outside the gene matches: 4. CDR1 and CDR2 (germline): SEHNR, FQNEAQ (reference sequence). CDR3 sequence: CASSLIAGATYEQYF. For the CDR3, the DNA is TGTGCCAGCAGCTTAATAGCGGGGGCCACCTACGAGCAGTACTTC.

V and J are TRBV20-1 and TRBJ1-4; 7 bases align to TRBD1. The V and J ends lost 5 bases and 0 bases, in that order; junction bases with no gene match: 21. The CDR3 sequence is 20 residues long. Germline V CDR1 and CDR2: DFQATT, SNEGSKA (reference sequence). The CDR3 DNA sequence: TGCAGTGCTGCCCCCGGACAGGCGAGTTTCTACTCTACAACTAATGAAAAACTGTTTTTT. Translating gives CSAAPGQASFYSTTNEKLFF.

Ten or more counts support this clonotype. V gene TRBV7-9 combines with J gene TRBJ2-5; 7 nucleotides match TRBD2. The V gene end was trimmed by 2 bases and the J gene end by 4 bases; junction bases not matched to a gene: 10. CDR3 length equals 16 residues. Germline assignment: CDR1 SEHNR and CDR2 FQNEAQ (reference sequence). CDR3 bases: TGTGCCAGCAGCTTAAATCGTCTAGGGAGGGGAGAGACCCAGTACTTC. Protein product: CASSLNRLGRGETQYF. Using reference TRBV7-9 and TRBJ2-5 for the parts outside the CDR3, the full variable domain is DTGVSQNPRHKITKRGQNVTFRCDPISEHNRLYWYRQTLGQGPEFLTYFQNEAQLEKSRLLSDRFSAERPKGSFSTLEIQRTEQGDSAMYLCASSLNRLGRGETQYFGPGTRLLVL.

This clonotype was observed a handful of times. The rearrangement uses TRBV7-2 and TRBJ2-2; D not resolved. Germline V CDR1 and CDR2: SGHTA, FQGNSA. CDR3 length: 14 amino acids. The V and J ends lost 4 bases and 3 bases respectively, with 9 bases between them. The CDR3 nucleotides are TGTGCCAGCAGCTCGTCGAGCTACACCGGGGAGCTGTTTTTT. It translates to CASSSSSYTGELFF.

This clonotype was observed many times. The chain carries TRBV7-6 and TRBJ2-5, with a possible D match to TRBD1 (6 bases). Germline assignment: CDR1 SGHVS and CDR2 FNYEAQ. Trimming pared 3 bases from V and 9 bases from J, leaving 23 bases between. This CDR3 region has 16 residues. The CDR3 DNA is TGTGCCAGCAGCTTCGAGGGGGTGGCGGCTCTGGAGCCCCAGTACTTC. This sequence encodes CASSFEGVAALEPQYF. The full variable domain, rest sourced from reference TRBV7-6 and TRBJ2-5, is GAGVSQSPRYKVTKRGQDVALRCDPISGHVSLYWYRQALGQGPEFLTYFNYEAQQDKSGLPNDRFSAERPEGSISTLTIQRTEQRDSAMYRCASSFEGVAALEPQYFGPGTRLLVL.

The chain's CDR3 is CASSLEGSGSNSPLHF. The CDR3 bases are TGTGCCAGCAGCTTGGAAGGGTCTGGTTCTAATTCACCCCTCCACTTT. The rearrangement uses TRBV5-5 and TRBJ1-6; D is uncertain. V was cut by 0 bases and J by 6 bases, with 13 bases left in between. CDR1 and CDR2 (germline): SGHKS, YYEKEE (reference sequence). The CDR3 has 16 residues. Variable domain in full (rest from reference TRBV5-5 and TRBJ1-6): DAGVTQSPTHLIKTRGQQVTLRCSPISGHKSVSWYQQVLGQGPQFIFQYYEKEERGRGNFPDRFSARQFPNYSSELNVNALLLGDSALYLCASSLEGSGSNSPLHFGNGTRLTVT.

There are many counts of this clonotype. The chain has TRBV6-5 and TRBJ1-4; 9 nucleotides align to TRBD1. The V and J ends lost 0 bases and 8 bases, in that order; junction bases with no gene match: 4. The CDR3 sequence is 15 residues long. The germline V gene has CDR1 MNHEY and CDR2 SVGAGI. CDR3 DNA: TGTGCCAGCAGTTACTCCGGGACAGGGCGGGAAAAACTGTTTTTT. Translating it yields CASSYSGTGREKLFF.

V gene TRBV6-6 combines with J gene TRBJ2-7; TRBD2 might be the D (6 bases). The germline V gene has CDR1 MNHNY and CDR2 SVGAGI (reference sequence). This CDR3 comprises 15 residues. Trimming took 4 bases from V and 0 from J, leaving 13 bases between them. CDR3 amino acids: CASSWGGASSYEQYV. The CDR3 DNA follows: TGTGCCAGCAGTTGGGGCGGGGCGAGCTCCTACGAGCAGTACGTC.

The sample holds a few counts of this clonotype. The V and J genes are TRBV6-2 or TRBV6-3 and TRBJ1-2; 9 bases match TRBD1. CDR3 size: 14 residues. Germline CDR1 is MNHEY and CDR2 is SVGEGT. Germline trimming cut 4 bases from V and 4 bases from J; bases unmatched to any gene: 4. As DNA, the CDR3 is TGTGCCAGCAGTTTCGGACAGGGGATCTATGGCTACACCTTC. Protein sequence: CASSFGQGIYGYTF.

This clonotype was observed a few times. The rearrangement uses TRBV7-9 and TRBJ2-2; TRBD1 matches 7 bases. The CDR3 has 15 residues. The ends lost 5 bases at V and 2 bases at J; junction bases unmatched: 5. Germline V gene data show CDR1 as SEHNR and CDR2 as FQNEAQ (reference sequence). The CDR3 region has the DNA TGTGCCAGCAGCACAACAGGGGACAACACCGGGGAGCTGTTTTTT. It encodes CASSTTGDNTGELFF.

V usage is TRBV19 and J usage is TRBJ1-2; D gene ambiguous. The CDR3 length is 11 residues. Between the trimmed V and J ends, which lost 5 bases and 5 bases, there was a span of 6 bases. Germline V gene sequence: CDR1 LNHDA, CDR2 SQIVND (reference sequence). The CDR3: CASSLWYGYTF. The CDR3 DNA is TGTGCCAGTAGTCTGTGGTATGGCTACACCTTC.

This clonotype was detected a few times. V is TRBV12-3 or TRBV12-4 and J is TRBJ1-1; D perhaps matches TRBD1 (5 bases). The CDR3 runs 11 residues. V shed 7 bases and J shed 7 bases, with 10 bases lying between them. Written as DNA, the CDR3 is TGTGCCAGCATCGGGGGGTTTGAAGCTTTCTTT. Protein: CASIGGFEAFF.

This clonotype was recorded a few times. The chain employs TRBV28 and TRBJ2-5; 7 bases align to TRBD1. The J segment lost 2 bases and the V segment lost 5 bases, leaving 14 bases of the junction unmatched. Per germline, CDR1 MDHEN and CDR2 SYDVKM. This CDR3 is 17 amino acids long. The CDR3 spells CASSPWGQGENQETQYF. CDR3 DNA sequence: TGTGCCAGCAGTCCCTGGGGGCAGGGGGAGAATCAAGAGACCCAGTACTTC.

V gene TRBV5-6 combines with J gene TRBJ2-1; TRBD1 matches 7 bases. V dropped 3 bases and J dropped 10; count of bases not matched to a gene: 7. This CDR3 comprises 13 residues. Germline assignment: CDR1 SGHDT and CDR2 YYEEEE. The CDR3 nucleotides are TGTGCCAGCAGCTCGACAGGGTGGGTCGAGCAGTTCTTC. It specifies CASSSTGWVEQFF.

In this sample, this clonotype turned up a few times. CDR3 in DNA: TGCGCCAGCAGCCCGCAGGAGAGCACAGATACGCAGTATTTT. Protein: CASSPQESTDTQYF. This chain joins TRBV4-1 and TRBJ2-3; D not resolved. Trimming left V 4 bases short and J 0 bases short, with 8 bases between. Looked up from germline, CDR1 is MGHRA and CDR2 is YSYEKL. The CDR3 length is 14 residues.